A selection of T cell receptor beta chains follows, all from one sample in a study of T-cell memory formation after mild COVID-19. TCRdb ran MiXCR on the 5' RACE reads and lists one entry per CDR3 protein. The data contain some 120,000 distinct CDR3 sequences, about 17% of them singletons. Sequenced input: PBMCs or a T cell subset sorted from them (not recorded which). The origin of the receptors is a man aged 18-30 years who had mild COVID-19 (a few samples of this study predate the infection). Cell type and time point are not known. Both conserved end residues are part of each CDR3.

V: TRBV20-1; CDR3: CSATGDTDTQYF
V: TRBV5-1; CDR3: CASSPPGGLQNIQYF
V: TRBV7-9; CDR3: CASSLDRGVYSNQPQHF
V: TRBV4-1; CDR3: CASSQAQYTDTQYF
V: TRBV5-6; CDR3: CASSLQGSYGYTF
V: TRBV29-1; CDR3: CSGATGVSTEAFF
V: TRBV7-9; CDR3: CASSSLLTGVEQYF
V: TRBV7-3; CDR3: CASSLGPQGRNTGELFF
V: TRBV7-2; CDR3: CASSLRANTQYF
V: TRBV5-1; CDR3: CASSLVQGTGELFF
V: TRBV5-1; CDR3: CASSLGGVRANTEAFF
V: TRBV7-9; CDR3: CASSLAGVPEETQYF
V: TRBV7-3; CDR3: CASSNDPGATDTQYF